What follows describes a single TCR beta chain. Germline V gene data show CDR1 as LGHNA and CDR2 as YNFKEQ. The CDR3 runs to 13 residues. Trimming removed 4 bases from V and 6 bases from J, with 11 bases in between. The record originates from a study of T cells after yellow fever vaccination. TCRdb fed the 5' RACE reads into MiXCR, producing one record per CDR3 protein. Of hundreds of thousands of distinct CDR3 sequences listed, approximately 13% are singletons. This receptor was obtained from a man younger than 40 who received the YFV17D yellow fever vaccine. Source: PBMCs, taken on the day of the yellow fever booster vaccination. The chain is built from TRBV4-2 and TRBJ2-3; D remains unclear. The CDR3, as DNA: TGTGCCAGCAGCCCCTTTTTCCGGGATACGCAGTATTTT. Its protein is CASSPFFRDTQYF.